The following is a T cell receptor (beta chain) sequence with its context. This entry is derived from a study of blood T cell repertoires in COVID-19. Germline CDR1 and CDR2: SGHVS and FQNEAQ. V lost 5 bases and J lost 2, with 21 bases in between. The CDR3 covers 18 residues. TCRdb keeps only in-frame clones here, not all; method: immunoSEQ multiplex PCR. This table has 200,000 to 250,000 clones, roughly nine tenths appearing once. This sequence joins TRBV7-8 and TRBJ1-4; D might be TRBD1 (5 bases). The TCR sequence derives from a man in his sixties with acute or convalescent COVID-19. Sequenced input: peripheral blood. CDR3: CASSPLVWRRATNEKLFF. DNA for the CDR3: TGTGCCAGCAGCCCACTCGTCTGGCGCAGGGCTACTAATGAAAAACTGTTTTTT.